Below, 23 T cell receptor beta chains from the same sample are listed, as sequenced in a study of T-cell memory formation after mild COVID-19. TCRdb analysed the 5' RACE reads with MiXCR anew, one entry per CDR3 protein. The table lists 300,000 to 400,000 distinct CDR3 sequences, around 21% of them singletons. Specimen: PBMCs or a T cell subset sorted from them (not recorded which). Every receptor here comes from an adult woman who had mild COVID-19 (a few samples of this study predate the infection). Cell type and time point are not known.

Only a few counts were recorded for this clonotype. This rearrangement joins TRBV5-1 to TRBJ2-2; the D is unclear. CDR1 is SGHRS and CDR2 is YFSETQ in the germline V gene. V shed 0 bases and J shed 6 bases, with 6 bases lying between them. The CDR3 covers 13 residues. This CDR3 is CASSLEWAGELFF. As DNA, the CDR3 is TGCGCCAGCAGCTTGGAATGGGCCGGGGAGCTGTTTTTT.

This clonotype was seen more than once but under ten times. The V gene is TRBV6-5, the J gene TRBJ1-2; D gene ambiguous. Germline values: CDR1 MNHEY, CDR2 SVGAGI. Trimming took off 0 bases at V and 7 bases at J, with 12 bases between the two ends. CDR3 size: 14 residues. The CDR3: CASSYSSRASGYTF. The CDR3 nucleotides are TGTGCCAGCAGTTACTCGTCACGGGCGAGTGGCTACACCTTC.

This chain connects TRBV27 to TRBJ1-1, with 8 bases that match TRBD1. The germline CDR1 and CDR2 sequences are MNHEY and SMNVEV (reference sequence). The CDR3 totals 16 residues. Germline trimming cut 6 bases from V and 0 bases from J; bases unmatched to any gene: 9. The CDR3 loop is CASRAGQATMNTEAFF. The CDR3 DNA reads as TGTGCCAGCAGGGCGGGACAGGCGACCATGAACACTGAAGCTTTCTTT.

V is TRBV2 and J is TRBJ1-2; possible D gene TRBD1, 5 bases. Trimming left V 7 bases short and J 3 bases short, with 15 bases between. CDR1 is SNHLY and CDR2 is FYNNEI in the germline V gene. There are 14 residues in the CDR3. CDR3 coding DNA: TGTGCCAGCATGGGGCGCAGGGTCGACTATGGCTACACCTTC. Its translation is CASMGRRVDYGYTF.

The chain is built from TRBV20-1 and TRBJ1-2; 7 positions agree with TRBD1. This CDR3 spans 13 amino acids. Germline lookup yields CDR1 DFQATT and CDR2 SNEGSKA (reference sequence). V lost 3 bases, J lost 2 bases, and 3 bases stayed unmatched. For the CDR3, the DNA is TGCAGTGCTAGGACAGGGCAGAACTATGGCTACACCTTC. Amino acid sequence: CSARTGQNYGYTF.

A few counts support this clonotype. The V call is TRBV20-1, the J call TRBJ1-5, with 7 bases aligning to TRBD1. The V segment lost 0 bases and the J segment 3 bases; nucleotides outside the gene matches: 5. Germline CDR1 is DFQATT and CDR2 is SNEGSKA (reference sequence). The CDR3 has 15 residues. CDR3: CSARDSGGYNQPQHF. CDR3 nucleotides: TGCAGTGCTAGAGATTCAGGGGGATACAATCAGCCCCAGCATTTT.

The chain employs TRBV7-2 and TRBJ2-5; D remains ambiguous. V gave up 3 bases and J gave up 4 bases, with 9 bases separating them. Germline V gene sequence: CDR1 SGHTA, CDR2 FQGNSA. The CDR3 runs 13 residues. The CDR3 sequence is CASSFEGRETQYF. The CDR3, as DNA: TGTGCCAGCAGCTTCGAAGGGCGAGAGACCCAGTACTTC.

The rearrangement joins TRBV5-1 to TRBJ1-3; D call uncertain. This CDR3 contains 15 residues. The V end lost 2 bases, the J end lost 0 bases, and 9 bases lay between the germline ends. CDR1 SGHRS and CDR2 YFSETQ come from the germline V gene. The CDR3 sequence: CASSLADSSGNTIYF. The CDR3 bases are TGCGCCAGCAGCTTAGCCGATAGCTCTGGAAACACCATATATTTT.

This clonotype was counted many times. This chain joins TRBV20-1 and TRBJ2-1; D remains unclear. The CDR3 length is 13 residues. Between the trimmed V and J ends, which lost 5 bases and 3 bases, there was a span of 11 bases. CDR1 DFQATT and CDR2 SNEGSKA come from the germline V gene (reference sequence). This CDR3 reads CSAPQRLYNEQFF. CDR3 DNA: TGCAGTGCTCCCCAGCGACTCTACAATGAGCAGTTCTTC.

This chain uses TRBV23-1 with TRBJ1-2; 7 positions match TRBD1. TRBV23-1 is known as an ORF, though its function is uncertain. V dropped 0 bases and J dropped 5; count of bases not matched to a gene: 0. The CDR3 spans 13 residues. The CDR3 region has the DNA TGCGCCAGCAGTCAATCGGGACAGTATGGCTACACCTTC. As protein: CASSQSGQYGYTF.

This clonotype was seen a handful of times. The chain is built from TRBV28 and TRBJ2-2, with 7 bases matching TRBD1. After removal of 5 bases from V and 2 bases from J, the junction contained 5 bases not matched to a gene. Germline V gene lookup returns CDR1 MDHEN and CDR2 SYDVKM. This CDR3 spans 15 amino acids. The CDR3 is CASSPWTGNTGELFF. The CDR3 nucleotides are TGTGCCAGCAGTCCCTGGACAGGAAACACCGGGGAGCTGTTTTTT. The variable domain in full, completed from reference TRBV28 and TRBJ2-2, reads DVKVTQSSRYLVKRTGEKVFLECVQDMDHENMFWYRQDPGLGLRLIYFSYDVKMKEKGDIPEGYSVSREKKERFSLILESASTNQTSMYLCASSPWTGNTGELFFGEGSRLTVL.

This clonotype was observed a single time. The conserved phenylalanine or tryptophan is not found at the CDR3 terminus, so this likely reflects a read error. The chain uses TRBV24-1 and TRBJ1-2; D unclear. The V gene lost 4 bases and the J gene lost 3 bases, with 8 bases spanning the gap. Germline CDR1 reads KGHDR; CDR2 reads SFDVKD. The CDR3 is 13 residues long. The CDR3 nucleotides are TGTGCCACCAGTGACCGCTTTTACTATGGCTACACCTTA. It is translated as CATSDRFYYGYTL.

This clonotype was seen a few times. V usage is TRBV10-3 and J usage is TRBJ1-2; the D gene is possibly TRBD1 (6 bases). CDR1 ENHRY and CDR2 SYGVKD come from the germline V gene. The germline V and J ends were trimmed by 5 bases and 0 bases, with 16 bases remaining between them. The CDR3 has 16 amino acids. The CDR3 is CAISTPGQFSNYGYTF. DNA for the CDR3: TGTGCCATCAGTACTCCAGGACAGTTTTCTAACTATGGCTACACCTTC.

Only a few counts were recorded for this clonotype. In DNA, the CDR3 is TGTGCCACCAGCAGAGAGATGGGCGGAGCTAGCACAGATACGCAGTATTTT. It codes for CATSREMGGASTDTQYF. The rearrangement uses TRBV15 and TRBJ2-3; D call uncertain. The V gene's germline CDR1 is LNHNV and CDR2 YYDKDF (reference sequence). CDR3 length equals 17 residues. V was pared by 0 bases and J by 0 bases, with 13 bases between.

A few counts support this clonotype. The chain uses TRBV25-1 and TRBJ2-4, with D uncertain. CDR3 length: 13 amino acids. CDR1 and CDR2 from the germline V gene are MGHDK and SYGVNS. V was cut by 7 bases and J by 1 base, with 8 bases left in between. Written as DNA, the CDR3 is TGTGCCAGCAAAGGGTCTGCCAAAAACATTCAGTACTTC. Protein sequence: CASKGSAKNIQYF. Using reference TRBV25-1 and TRBJ2-4 for the parts outside the CDR3, the full variable domain is EADIYQTPRYLVIGTGKKITLECSQTMGHDKMYWYQQDPGMELHLIHYSYGVNSTEKGDLSSESTVSRIRTEHFPLTLESARPSHTSQYLCASKGSAKNIQYFGAGTRLSVL.

The chain uses TRBV12-3 or TRBV12-4 and TRBJ2-7; 7 nucleotides line up with TRBD1. V shed 3 bases and J 9 bases; nucleotides not matched to a gene: 20. The CDR3 contains 17 residues. CDR3 in amino acids: CASSFHLRDSRRSVQYF. The CDR3 nucleotides are TGTGCCAGCAGTTTTCACCTCCGGGACAGCAGACGGTCTGTGCAGTACTTC.

This clonotype was counted between two and nine times. This chain links TRBV29-1 with TRBJ1-1; D is ambiguous. The CDR3 is 12 residues long. CDR1 and CDR2 from the germline V gene are SQVTM and ANQGSEA. Trimming removed 4 bases at V and 0 bases at J, with 6 bases between. The CDR3 protein is CSVGNVNTEAFF. CDR3 sequence (DNA): TGCAGCGTTGGTAACGTGAACACTGAAGCTTTCTTT.

This clonotype was counted at least ten times. CDR3 sequence reads: CASSLDSGPYEQYF. In DNA, the CDR3 is TGCGCCAGCAGCTTGGATTCAGGGCCCTACGAGCAGTACTTC. V is TRBV5-1 and J is TRBJ2-7; D may be TRBD1 (5 bases). Trimming cost V 0 bases and J 2 bases, with 9 bases left between them. The CDR3 covers 14 residues. CDR1 is SGHRS, CDR2 YFSETQ, per germline. Looking up the rest from reference TRBV5-1 and TRBJ2-7 gives the full variable domain: KAGVTQTPRYLIKTRGQQVTLSCSPISGHRSVSWYQQTPGQGLQFLFEYFSETQRNKGNFPGRFSGRQFSNSRSEMNVSTLELGDSALYLCASSLDSGPYEQYFGPGTRLTVT.

This clonotype was counted only a few times. The V gene is TRBV25-1, the J gene TRBJ2-7; the match to TRBD2 covers 10 bases. Germline trimming cut 5 bases from V and 3 bases from J; bases unmatched to any gene: 16. This CDR3 is 18 amino acids long. The germline V gene encodes CDR1 MGHDK and CDR2 SYGVNS. The CDR3 loop reads CASSRHLSGRAYIYEQYF. The DNA for the CDR3 is TGTGCCAGCAGTAGACACTTGAGCGGGAGGGCCTATATCTACGAGCAGTACTTC.

The sample holds a few counts of this clonotype. V is TRBV10-3 and J is TRBJ1-5, with a tentative D call TRBD1 (6 bases). V was shortened by 3 bases and J by 4 bases, with 16 bases between the two germline ends. The CDR3 is 16 amino acids. CDR1 is ENHRY and CDR2 is SYGVKD in the germline V gene. CDR3 sequence (DNA): TGTGCCATCAGTGATTCCTTAGGGGGGTTAAATCAGCCCCAGCATTTT. It encodes CAISDSLGGLNQPQHF.

V is TRBV7-2 and J is TRBJ1-1; no reliable D call. Between the trimmed V and J ends, which lost 2 bases and 0 bases, there was a span of 7 bases. The V gene's germline CDR1 is SGHTA and CDR2 FQGNSA. The CDR3 loop spans 14 amino acids. CDR3 sequence reads: CASSLSALNTEAFF. The CDR3 nucleotides read TGTGCCAGCAGCTTATCGGCCTTGAACACTGAAGCTTTCTTT.

This clonotype has only a few counts. The chain links TRBV5-1 to TRBJ1-4, with D possibly TRBD1 on 5 matching bases. V was cut by 3 bases and J by 8 bases, with 14 bases left in between. CDR3 size: 14 residues. Germline assignment: CDR1 SGHRS and CDR2 YFSETQ. In DNA form, the CDR3 reads TGCGCCAGCAGCTCTGGGGGATTCAGAGAAAAACTGTTTTTT. Translation: CASSSGGFREKLFF.

The chain is built from TRBV29-1 and TRBJ2-6, with no clear D. V shed 5 bases and J shed 0 bases, with 5 bases lying between them. CDR1 and CDR2 (germline): SQVTM, ANQGSEA. This CDR3 has 13 amino acids. CDR3 in amino acids: CSVFSSGANVLTF. The CDR3 nucleotides read TGCAGCGTTTTTAGCTCTGGGGCCAACGTCCTGACTTTC.